This TCR beta chain was profiled in a study of CD8+CD57+ T cells in acquired aplastic anemia. Study background: Sorted CD4+ plus CD8+ cells gave DNA averaging around 3 ug. Overall study results and limits: Patients and controls were found to share twenty-nine CD8+ CDR3 sequences.

Trimming removed 1 base from V and 4 bases from J, with 17 bases in between. The CDR3 length is 16 residues. Per germline, CDR1 SNHLY and CDR2 FYNNEI. In its sample, this clonotype was seen once. What it binds is not known. CDR3 and TCR beta VDJ profiling relied on a genomic DNA template. MiXCR, run by TCRdb on the reads, gives a single entry per CDR3 protein. The table shows some 180,000 distinct CDR3 sequences, with around 50% occurring only once. Flow cytometry had shown expanded CD8+CD57+ cells in the patients chosen for sequencing. Every one of the patients had aplastic anemia (severe, acquired). The rearrangement joins TRBV2 to TRBJ2-7, with D perhaps assigned TRBD1 or TRBD2 (5 bases each). The TCR comes from a human donor with aplastic anemia. Sequencing was performed on sorted CD4+, CD8+, or CD8+CD57+ T cells (not recorded which) from PBMCs. CDR3 in amino acids: CASSEEREGRRYEQYF. The CDR3 bases are TGTGCCAGCAGTGAAGAAAGAGAGGGGCGTAGGTACGAGCAGTACTTC.